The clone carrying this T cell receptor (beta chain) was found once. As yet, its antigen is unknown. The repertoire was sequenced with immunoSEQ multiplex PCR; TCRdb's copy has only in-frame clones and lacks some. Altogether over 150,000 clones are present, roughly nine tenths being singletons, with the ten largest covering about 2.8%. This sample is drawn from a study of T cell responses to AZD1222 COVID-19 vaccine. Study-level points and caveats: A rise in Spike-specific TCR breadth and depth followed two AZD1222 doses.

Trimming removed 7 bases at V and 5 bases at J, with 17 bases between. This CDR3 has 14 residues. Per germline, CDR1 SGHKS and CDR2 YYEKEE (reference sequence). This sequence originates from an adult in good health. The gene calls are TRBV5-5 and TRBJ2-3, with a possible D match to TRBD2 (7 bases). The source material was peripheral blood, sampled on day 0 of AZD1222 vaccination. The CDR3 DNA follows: TGTGCCAGCTCTCACGGGGGGCCAGTAGATACGCAGTATTTT. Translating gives CASSHGGPVDTQYF.